This entry lists 26 T cell receptor beta chains sequenced from one sample in a study of blood T cell repertoires in COVID-19. Profiling relied on immunoSEQ multiplex PCR, and the TCRdb table lists in-frame clones only, not all of them. The repertoire includes 200,000 to 250,000 clones, approximately 82% of them detected once, and less than 3.5% sits in the top ten. Sequenced material: peripheral blood. The source is a woman under 30 with acute or convalescent COVID-19.

The genes are TRBV10-3 and TRBJ1-1, with TRBD1 identical over 11 bases. CDR3 size: 15 residues. Unmatched junction bases numbered 6, after V lost 6 bases and J lost 3 bases. Germline V gene data show CDR1 as ENHRY and CDR2 as SYGVKD. CDR3 sequence: CAIRDRGRGDTEAFF. CDR3 DNA: TGTGCCATCAGGGACAGGGGGCGAGGGGACACTGAAGCTTTCTTT.

This chain joins TRBV13 and TRBJ2-7; the D gene is possibly TRBD2 (6 bases). V was clipped by 5 bases and J by 3 bases, with 8 bases between them. The CDR3 runs to 12 residues. Germline V gene sequence: CDR1 PRHDT, CDR2 FYEKMQ (reference sequence). For the CDR3, the DNA is TGTGCCAGCAGCCGGGGGTTCTACGAGCAGTACTTC. It yields the protein CASSRGFYEQYF.

The gene calls are TRBV20-1 and TRBJ2-7, with 8 bases identical to TRBD2. Germline CDR1 and CDR2: DFQATT and SNEGSKA (reference sequence). Losses at the gene ends were 3 bases for V and 0 bases for J; bases not matched to a gene: 4. This CDR3 is 14 amino acids long. The CDR3 loop reads CSASLAGRSYEQYF. For the CDR3, the DNA is TGCAGTGCTAGTCTAGCGGGCCGCTCCTACGAGCAGTACTTC.

V is TRBV3-1 (or the pseudogene TRBV3-2) and J is TRBJ2-1, with 10 bases fitting TRBD2. J was trimmed by 7 bases and V by 0 bases; bases with no gene match: 3. Looked up from germline, CDR1 is LGHDT and CDR2 is YNNKEL (reference sequence). This CDR3 comprises 15 residues. This CDR3 reads CASSQDSTSGNEQFF. CDR3 sequence (DNA): TGTGCCAGCAGCCAAGACTCGACTAGCGGGAATGAGCAGTTCTTC.

This clone was detected only a few times. This chain uses TRBV5-1 with TRBJ2-3, with D unclear. V shed 6 bases and J shed 0 bases, with 8 bases lying between them. This CDR3 is 13 amino acids long. Germline CDR1 and CDR2: SGHRS and YFSETQ. This chain's CDR3 is CASNTASTDTQYF. CDR3 coding DNA: TGCGCCAGCAATACAGCTAGCACAGATACGCAGTATTTT. Supplemented by reference TRBV5-1 and TRBJ2-3, the full variable domain reads KAGVTQTPRYLIKTRGQQVTLSCSPISGHRSVSWYQQTPGQGLQFLFEYFSETQRNKGNFPGRFSGRQFSNSRSEMNVSTLELGDSALYLCASNTASTDTQYFGPGTRLTVL.

The chain carries TRBV7-2 and TRBJ2-7, with D possibly TRBD2 on 6 matching bases. This CDR3 has 15 residues. Germline values: CDR1 SGHTA, CDR2 FQGNSA. The V and J ends lost 5 bases and 0 bases respectively, with 14 bases between them. The CDR3 DNA follows: TGTGCCAGCAGCCGCGGCATCGGGAGCTCCTACGAGCAGTACTTC. Its protein is CASSRGIGSSYEQYF.

The gene calls are TRBV5-1 and TRBJ2-3; D may be TRBD2 (5 bases). The CDR3 length is 14 residues. Germline CDR1 SGHRS, CDR2 YFSETQ. Trimming cost V 4 bases and J 2 bases, with 11 bases left between them. CDR3 in amino acids: CASSRSGPTDTQYF. CDR3 DNA: TGCGCCAGCAGCCGGAGCGGACCCACAGATACGCAGTATTTT.

The chain combines TRBV27 with TRBJ1-2; a possible D gene is TRBD1 (6 bases). V was clipped by 0 bases and J by 4 bases, with 6 bases between them. Looked up from germline, CDR1 is MNHEY and CDR2 is SMNVEV (reference sequence). The CDR3 loop spans 13 amino acids. The DNA of the CDR3 is TGTGCCAGCAGTTTATCAGGGGGCTATGGCTACACCTTC. Translation: CASSLSGGYGYTF.

The J gene is TRBJ1-5, the V gene TRBV15, with 9 bases lining up with TRBD1. J was trimmed by 3 bases and V by 1 base; bases with no gene match: 10. Per the germline V gene, CDR1 is LNHNV and CDR2 is YYDKDF (reference sequence). The CDR3 consists of 18 residues. Written as DNA, the CDR3 is TGTGCCACCAGCAGAGCATCCGGTGGACAGGGGATCAATCAGCCCCAGCATTTT. It specifies CATSRASGGQGINQPQHF.

Only a few counts were recorded for this clone. The chain recombines TRBV5-1 with TRBJ2-6; possibly TRBD2 for D (5 bases). CDR1 and CDR2 (germline): SGHRS, YFSETQ. The CDR3 sequence is 14 residues long. The germline V and J ends were trimmed by 4 bases and 1 base, with 6 bases remaining between them. Here the CDR3 reads CASSQRSGANVLTF. For the CDR3, the DNA is TGCGCCAGCAGCCAGCGGTCTGGGGCCAACGTCCTGACTTTC.

J is TRBJ2-2 and V is TRBV5-6; perhaps TRBD2 as D (6 bases). Germline lookup yields CDR1 SGHDT and CDR2 YYEEEE. This CDR3 has 16 residues. The ends were cut back, 5 bases at V and 0 bases at J, with 14 bases in the middle. The CDR3 DNA reads as TGTGCCAGCAGAGACGCTAGCGTTTCGAACACCGGGGAGCTGTTTTTT. Amino acid sequence: CASRDASVSNTGELFF.

In this sample, this clone turned up a few times. The V call is TRBV25-1, the J call TRBJ1-6; TRBD1 is a possible D gene (6 bases). The CDR3 consists of 14 residues. Trimming cost V 3 bases and J 6 bases, with 9 bases left between them. Germline V CDR1 and CDR2: MGHDK, SYGVNS. For the CDR3, the DNA is TGTGCCAGCAGTGAGCAACAGGGTAATTCACCCCTCCACTTT. This codes for CASSEQQGNSPLHF.

This clone was seen only a few times. V usage is TRBV18 and J usage is TRBJ1-1; D perhaps matches TRBD1 (5 bases). The germline V gene encodes CDR1 KGHSH and CDR2 LQKENI. This CDR3 contains 15 residues. Trimming removed 3 bases at V and 0 bases at J, with 11 bases between. CDR3 sequence reads: CASSPDSTVNTEAFF. DNA for the CDR3: TGTGCCAGCTCACCCGATTCGACAGTGAACACTGAAGCTTTCTTT.

This chain joins TRBV18 and TRBJ1-1, with no clear D. Trimming removed 4 bases from V and 6 bases from J, with 15 bases in between. The CDR3 has 14 residues. Looked up from germline, CDR1 is KGHSH and CDR2 is LQKENI. Written as DNA, the CDR3 is TGTGCCAGCTCACTTACCCCTACGGGGTCTGAAGCTTTCTTT. It specifies CASSLTPTGSEAFF.

The chain couples TRBV30 to TRBJ2-1, with TRBD2 matching over 7 bases. The CDR3 extends over 16 amino acids. After removal of 1 base from V and 2 bases from J, the junction contained 8 bases not matched to a gene. Germline lookup yields CDR1 GTSNPN and CDR2 SVGIG (reference sequence). The CDR3 region has the DNA TGTGCCTGGAGTGGTTACGGGCGGGAGCCCTACAATGAGCAGTTCTTC. As protein: CAWSGYGREPYNEQFF.

The chain employs TRBV7-2 and TRBJ1-2, with no clear D. CDR1 and CDR2 from the germline V gene are SGHTA and FQGNSA. Between the trimmed V and J ends, which lost 1 base and 2 bases, there was a span of 11 bases. The CDR3 extends over 15 amino acids. The CDR3 region is CASSLDVQTNYGYTF. CDR3 in DNA: TGTGCCAGCAGCTTAGACGTACAGACCAACTATGGCTACACCTTC.

This chain joins TRBV6-1 and TRBJ1-5; no clear D gene. The CDR3 has 13 residues. V dropped 2 bases and J dropped 6 bases, with 8 bases sitting between them. Germline V CDR1 and CDR2: MNHNS, SASEGT. This chain's CDR3 is CASSEYEIQPQHF. Here the CDR3 DNA reads TGTGCCAGCAGTGAATACGAGATTCAGCCCCAGCATTTT.

The rearrangement links TRBV28 to TRBJ2-3; D is perhaps TRBD2 (6 bases). Trimming removed 4 bases from V and 8 bases from J, with 16 bases in between. The germline CDR1 and CDR2 sequences are MDHEN and SYDVKM. There are 14 residues in the CDR3. The CDR3 DNA is TGTGCCAGCAGTTACCTCGCCCAGGGAGGTACGCAGTATTTT. This translates into CASSYLAQGGTQYF.

The chain is built from TRBV7-2 and TRBJ2-7; 10 bases agree with TRBD2. Trimming removed 4 bases from V and 4 bases from J; junction bases left unmatched: 7. The germline V gene encodes CDR1 SGHTA and CDR2 FQGNSA. This CDR3 comprises 15 residues. The CDR3 spells CASSSRAGGPYEQYF. The DNA of the CDR3 is TGTGCCAGCAGCTCCCGAGCGGGAGGGCCGTACGAGCAGTACTTC.

In this sample, this clone turned up once. The V gene is TRBV12-3 or TRBV12-4, the J gene TRBJ2-1; TRBD2 agrees at 9 bases. V was clipped by 6 bases and J by 14 bases; unmatched bases: 11. The CDR3 loop spans 13 amino acids. CDR3 sequence reads: CASSHGIAGEEFF. The CDR3 nucleotides are TGTGCCAGCAGCCACGGAATAGCGGGAGAGGAGTTCTTC.

This clone was seen repeatedly, ten times or more. The rearrangement uses TRBV29-1 and TRBJ2-7; D tentatively reads TRBD1 or TRBD2 (5 bases each). The CDR3 spans 11 residues. Trimming took off 7 bases at V and 6 bases at J, with 13 bases between the two ends. Germline loops: CDR1 SQVTM, CDR2 ANQGSEA. The chain's CDR3 is CSGGRSGEQYF. The CDR3 DNA reads as TGCAGCGGGGGACGGAGTGGCGAGCAGTACTTC.

This chain joins TRBV7-3 and TRBJ2-1, with TRBD2 matching over 8 bases. Germline loops: CDR1 SGHTA, CDR2 FQGTGA. The CDR3 length is 17 residues. The V gene end was trimmed by 1 base and the J gene end by 7 bases; junction bases not matched to a gene: 12. The CDR3 reads CASSLSSVGGLENEQFF. The CDR3 DNA sequence: TGTGCCAGCAGCTTAAGTTCGGTCGGGGGACTAGAGAATGAGCAGTTCTTC. Combining the CDR3 with reference TRBV7-3 and TRBJ2-1 gives the whole variable domain GAGVSQTPSNKVTEKGKYVELRCDPISGHTALYWYRQSLGQGPEFLIYFQGTGAADDSGLPNDRFFAVRPEGSVSTLKIQRTERGDSAVYLCASSLSSVGGLENEQFFGPGTRLTVL.

J is TRBJ1-4 and V is TRBV19; unclear D gene. The CDR3 has 13 amino acids. Germline-derived CDR1 and CDR2 are LNHDA and SQIVND (reference sequence). V lost 8 bases to trimming and J lost 4 bases, with 11 bases between them. The CDR3 is CASRGNRNEKLFF. CDR3 bases: TGTGCCAGTCGGGGAAACCGTAATGAAAAACTGTTTTTT. Drawing the rest from reference TRBV19 and TRBJ1-4, the complete variable domain is DGGITQSPKYLFRKEGQNVTLSCEQNLNHDAMYWYRQDPGQGLRLIYYSQIVNDFQKGDIAEGYSVSREKKESFPLTVTSAQKNPTAFYLCASRGNRNEKLFFGSGTQLSVL.

The gene calls are TRBV4-3 and TRBJ1-2; D is perhaps TRBD1 (5 bases). Germline assignment: CDR1 LGHNA and CDR2 YSLEER. CDR3 size: 12 residues. V was pared by 3 bases and J by 7 bases, with 9 bases between. This CDR3 is CASSQMGLGYTF. DNA of the CDR3: TGCGCCAGCAGCCAGATGGGACTTGGCTACACCTTC.

This chain uses TRBV7-2 with TRBJ2-3; D perhaps matches TRBD2 (6 bases). There are 14 residues in the CDR3. Trimming took off 5 bases at V and 2 bases at J, with 11 bases between the two ends. Germline CDR1 reads SGHTA; CDR2 reads FQGNSA. The CDR3 DNA follows: TGTGCCAGCAGCAGAAGCGGGCTCACAGATACGCAGTATTTT. Its protein product is CASSRSGLTDTQYF. Full variable domain (rest looked up from reference TRBV7-2 and TRBJ2-3): GAGVSQSPSNKVTEKGKDVELRCDPISGHTALYWYRQSLGQGLEFLIYFQGNSAPDKSGLPSDRFSAERTGGSVSTLTIQRTQQEDSAVYLCASSRSGLTDTQYFGPGTRLTVL.

The V call is TRBV12-5, the J call TRBJ1-5, with D unresolved. V gave up 8 bases and J gave up 6 bases, with 11 bases separating them. Germline assignment: CDR1 LGHNT and CDR2 FRNRAP. The CDR3 is 12 amino acids. CDR3 DNA sequence: TGTGCTAGTTCCCCCCCCCGTCAGCCCCAGCATTTT. It encodes CASSPPRQPQHF.